This passage covers 11 T cell receptor beta chains from one sample sequenced in a study of siplizumab effects on memory and regulatory T cells (dated by TCRdb to the late 2010s). Library preparation was by the immunoSEQ multiplex PCR assay. TCRdb took over this immuneACCESS table, retaining in-frame rearrangements with V and J assigned. Such tables are incomplete; in checked studies, under half of the missing clones stem from an unresolved V gene, and the remainder is unexplained. For this sample the table gives 50,000 or so clones, of which 95% to 98% were detected only once. The ten most abundant clones make up 0.64% of the sample. Sequenced material: naive CD4+ T cells sorted from blood. Explained via the paper, the cell subset or site label denotes: unstimulated naive T cells. The receptors were gathered from a human donor in good health.

The chain uses TRBV4-1 and TRBJ2-7; D is perhaps TRBD1 (5 bases). Trimming stripped 4 bases from V and 4 bases from J, with 17 bases between. Germline V gene data show CDR1 as MGHRA and CDR2 as YSYEKL. This CDR3 has 15 residues. The CDR3 nucleotides read TGCGCCAGCAGCCTAGCTTCGACAGAGATTTACGAGCAGTACTTC. Amino acids: CASSLASTEIYEQYF.

The J gene is TRBJ1-4, the V gene TRBV6-1, with 8 bases identical to TRBD1. The CDR3 covers 15 residues. CDR1 is MNHNS, CDR2 SASEGT, per germline. V dropped 4 bases and J dropped 4; count of bases not matched to a gene: 5. The CDR3: CASSGSGGINEKLFF. The CDR3, as DNA: TGTGCCAGCAGTGGGTCAGGGGGCATTAATGAAAAACTGTTTTTT.

The V call is TRBV5-4, the J call TRBJ1-3; possibly TRBD1 for D (5 bases). Trimming took 0 bases from V and 0 from J, leaving 10 bases between them. The V gene's germline CDR1 is SGHNT and CDR2 YYREEE (reference sequence). CDR3 length: 16 amino acids. CDR3 sequence reads: CASSLGGTDSGNTIYF. Here the CDR3 DNA reads TGTGCCAGCAGCTTGGGCGGGACCGACTCTGGAAACACCATATATTTT.

The chain links TRBV5-1 to TRBJ2-3; 9 bases match TRBD2. This CDR3 comprises 15 residues. J gave up 0 bases and V 10 bases, and 9 bases lay outside the gene matches. Germline lookup yields CDR1 SGHRS and CDR2 YFSETQ. The CDR3 nucleotides read TGCGCCCGTATACCTAGCGGGAATAGCACAGATACGCAGTATTTT. Amino acids: CARIPSGNSTDTQYF.

This rearrangement joins TRBV28 to TRBJ1-1, with D perhaps TRBD1 (6 bases). Germline assignment: CDR1 MDHEN and CDR2 SYDVKM. The V and J ends lost 8 bases and 1 base respectively, with 11 bases between them. The CDR3 length is 13 residues. The CDR3: CASLLQGNTEAFF. Here the CDR3 DNA reads TGTGCCAGCTTACTACAGGGGAACACTGAAGCTTTCTTT.

This chain connects TRBV19 to TRBJ2-5; TRBD2 aligns across 7 bases. V trimming: 5 bases; J trimming: 4 bases; junction bases outside the gene matches: 4. Germline loops: CDR1 LNHDA, CDR2 SQIVND (reference sequence). The CDR3 is 13 residues long. The CDR3 nucleotides read TGTGCCAGTAGTTACGGGGGGTTAGAGACCCAGTACTTC. Its translation: CASSYGGLETQYF.

The rearrangement joins TRBV27 to TRBJ2-2; D is unresolved. This CDR3 region has 13 residues. Looked up from germline, CDR1 is MNHEY and CDR2 is SMNVEV (reference sequence). Trimming cost V 3 bases and J 5 bases, with 7 bases left between them. Here the CDR3 DNA reads TGTGCCAGCAGTTTTGCCCCTACCGGGGAGCTGTTTTTT. Encoded protein: CASSFAPTGELFF.

The chain combines TRBV6-5 with TRBJ2-7; D ambiguous. The length of the CDR3 is 12 residues. Looked up from germline, CDR1 is MNHEY and CDR2 is SVGAGI. With 4 bases removed from V and 5 bases from J, the gap between germline ends came to 9 bases. DNA for the CDR3: TGTGCCAGCAGTTCTCAGTCGAACGAGCAGTACTTC. Protein: CASSSQSNEQYF.

V gene TRBV5-1 combines with J gene TRBJ2-7; tentative D call: TRBD1 (5 bases). The CDR3 runs to 16 residues. Trimming removed 0 bases from V and 1 base from J, with 14 bases in between. Per the germline V gene, CDR1 is SGHRS and CDR2 is YFSETQ. CDR3: CASSLARATPSYEQYF. CDR3 bases: TGCGCCAGCAGCTTGGCCAGGGCAACGCCATCCTACGAGCAGTACTTC.

This rearrangement joins TRBV4-3 to TRBJ1-3, with TRBD1 as a possible D gene (6 bases). The CDR3 is 12 amino acids. The germline V and J ends were trimmed by 9 bases and 3 bases, with 9 bases remaining between them. Germline-derived CDR1 and CDR2 are LGHNA and YSLEER. The CDR3 bases are TGCGCCAGTCGGGACAATGGAAACACCATATATTTT. It yields the protein CASRDNGNTIYF.

The chain uses TRBV7-2 and TRBJ1-2; TRBD1 agrees at 12 bases. Per the germline V gene, CDR1 is SGHTA and CDR2 is FQGNSA. Trimming cost V 1 base and J 6 bases; bases outside gene matches: 6. The CDR3 contains 16 residues. CDR3 DNA sequence: TGTGCCAGCAGCTTAGGGATAGGGACAGGGGGCGATGGCTACACCTTC. It is translated as CASSLGIGTGGDGYTF.